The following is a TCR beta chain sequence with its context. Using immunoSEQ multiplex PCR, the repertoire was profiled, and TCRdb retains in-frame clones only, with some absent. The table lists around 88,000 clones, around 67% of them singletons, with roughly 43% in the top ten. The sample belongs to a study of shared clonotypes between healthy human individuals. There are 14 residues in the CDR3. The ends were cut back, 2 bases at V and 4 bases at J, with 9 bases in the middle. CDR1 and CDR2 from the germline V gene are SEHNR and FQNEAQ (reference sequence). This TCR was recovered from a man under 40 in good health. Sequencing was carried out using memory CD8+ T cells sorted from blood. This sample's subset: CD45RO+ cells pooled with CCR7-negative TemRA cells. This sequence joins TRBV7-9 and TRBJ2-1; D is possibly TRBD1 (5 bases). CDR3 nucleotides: TGTGCCAGCAGCTTACTAGGGGAATACAATGAGCAGTTCTTC. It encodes CASSLLGEYNEQFF. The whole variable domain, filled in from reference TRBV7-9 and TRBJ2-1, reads DTGVSQNPRHKITKRGQNVTFRCDPISEHNRLYWYRQTLGQGPEFLTYFQNEAQLEKSRLLSDRFSAERPKGSFSTLEIQRTEQGDSAMYLCASSLLGEYNEQFFGPGTRLTVL.